This T cell receptor (beta chain) was retrieved from a study of blood T cell repertoires in COVID-19. At the level of the study: Donors in the United States, Italy and Spain gave samples during acute or convalescent COVID-19. Sample material is recorded as cDNA or gDNA derived from T cells, B-cell-depleted T cells, or PBMCs.

In the original processing: Nucleated cell counts were estimated from reference gene primer amplification. The table came from immunoSEQ multiplex PCR; TCRdb's copy has only in-frame clones and leaves some out. That table is the source of V, J and clone size, and D and trimming were worked out from the DNA. The sample holds roughly 250,000 clones, approximately 82% seen once. The V end lost 3 bases, the J end lost 5 bases, and 14 bases lay between the germline ends. CDR3 length: 15 residues. Germline CDR1 is MDHEN and CDR2 is SYDVKM. Sequencing used peripheral blood. The genes are TRBV28 and TRBJ1-3, with a tentative D call TRBD1 (5 bases). This sequence originates from an elderly woman with acute or convalescent COVID-19. DNA for the CDR3: TGTGCCAGCAGTTTCCCAGGGTCTGCGAGAAACACCATATATTTT. Its translation is CASSFPGSARNTIYF.